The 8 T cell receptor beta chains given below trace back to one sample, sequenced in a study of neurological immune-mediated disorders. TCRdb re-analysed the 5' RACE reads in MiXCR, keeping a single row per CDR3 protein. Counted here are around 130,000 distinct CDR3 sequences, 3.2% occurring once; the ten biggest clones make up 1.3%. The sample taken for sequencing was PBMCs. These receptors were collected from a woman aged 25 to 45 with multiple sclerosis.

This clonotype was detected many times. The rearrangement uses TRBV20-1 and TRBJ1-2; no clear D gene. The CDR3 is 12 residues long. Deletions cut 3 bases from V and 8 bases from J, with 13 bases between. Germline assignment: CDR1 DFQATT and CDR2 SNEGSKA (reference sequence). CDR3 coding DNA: TGCAGTGCTAGCCCGACCGGGCTAGGCTACACCTTC. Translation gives CSASPTGLGYTF.

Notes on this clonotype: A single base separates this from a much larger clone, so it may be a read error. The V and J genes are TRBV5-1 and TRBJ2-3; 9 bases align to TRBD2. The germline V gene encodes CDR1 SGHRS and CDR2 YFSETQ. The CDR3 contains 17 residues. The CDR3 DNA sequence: TGCGCCAGCAGCTTGGATCCTAGCGGGATCAGTGCAGATAAGCAGTATTTT. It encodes CASSLDPSGISADKQYF.

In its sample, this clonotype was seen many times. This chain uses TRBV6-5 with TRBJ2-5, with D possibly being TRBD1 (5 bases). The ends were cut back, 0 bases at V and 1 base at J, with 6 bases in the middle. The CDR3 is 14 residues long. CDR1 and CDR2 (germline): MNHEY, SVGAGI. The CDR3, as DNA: TGTGCCAGCAGTTACTCCAGGGCCCAAGAGACCCAGTACTTC. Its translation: CASSYSRAQETQYF.

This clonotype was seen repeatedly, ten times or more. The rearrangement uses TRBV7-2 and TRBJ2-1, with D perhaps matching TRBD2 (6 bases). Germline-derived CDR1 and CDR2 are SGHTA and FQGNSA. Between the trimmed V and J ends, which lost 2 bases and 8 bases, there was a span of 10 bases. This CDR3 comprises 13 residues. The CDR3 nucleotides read TGTGCCAGCAGCTTATTAGCGGTGGATGAGCAGTTCTTC. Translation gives CASSLLAVDEQFF. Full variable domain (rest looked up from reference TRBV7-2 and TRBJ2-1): GAGVSQSPSNKVTEKGKDVELRCDPISGHTALYWYRQSLGQGLEFLIYFQGNSAPDKSGLPSDRFSAERTGGSVSTLTIQRTQQEDSAVYLCASSLLAVDEQFFGPGTRLTVL.

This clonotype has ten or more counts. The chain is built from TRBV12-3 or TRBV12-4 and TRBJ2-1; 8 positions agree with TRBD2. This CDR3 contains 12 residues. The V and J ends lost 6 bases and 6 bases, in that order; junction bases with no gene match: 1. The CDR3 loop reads CASRGLVNEQFF. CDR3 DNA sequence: TGTGCCAGCAGGGGACTAGTCAATGAGCAGTTCTTC.

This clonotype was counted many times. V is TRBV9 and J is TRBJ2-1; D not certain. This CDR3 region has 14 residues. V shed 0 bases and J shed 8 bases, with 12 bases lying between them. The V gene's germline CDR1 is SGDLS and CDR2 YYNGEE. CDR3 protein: CASSVDWVIDEQFF. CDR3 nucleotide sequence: TGTGCCAGCAGCGTAGATTGGGTTATCGATGAGCAGTTCTTC.

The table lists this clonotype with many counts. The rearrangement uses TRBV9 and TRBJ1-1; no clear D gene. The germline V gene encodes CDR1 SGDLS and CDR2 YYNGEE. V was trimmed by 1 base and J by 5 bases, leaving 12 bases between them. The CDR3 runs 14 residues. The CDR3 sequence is CASSVITGRTEAFF. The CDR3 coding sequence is TGTGCCAGCAGCGTAATTACGGGGAGAACTGAAGCTTTCTTT.

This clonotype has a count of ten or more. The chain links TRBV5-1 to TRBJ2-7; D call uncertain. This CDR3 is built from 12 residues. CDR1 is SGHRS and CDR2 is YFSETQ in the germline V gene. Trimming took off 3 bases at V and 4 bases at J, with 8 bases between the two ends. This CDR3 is CASSSLGYEQYF. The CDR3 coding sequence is TGCGCCAGCAGCTCCTTAGGGTACGAGCAGTACTTC.